Listed below are T cell receptor beta chains from one sample, sequenced in a study of identical twins. TCRdb re-called the 5' RACE reads with MiXCR, one entry per CDR3 protein. This repertoire shows 400,000 or so distinct CDR3 sequences, 9% found once; its top ten account for more than 8%. The material sequenced was naive T cells sorted from blood. These receptors were taken from a woman aged 45-65 years in good health. CDR3s include the opening cysteine and the closing phenylalanine or tryptophan. The D gene is left open where the match is weak. Some rows have no size entry. The others give once, few or many, or a class for an expanded clone.

CDR3 | DNA | J | V | D | size
CASRGEPPAEAFF | TGTGCCAGCAGGGGGGAGCCACCGGCTGAAGCTTTCTTT | TRBJ1-1 | TRBV2 | . | .
CASNPRRQSYNEQFF | TGTGCCAGCAACCCCCGGAGGCAGTCCTACAATGAGCAGTTCTTC | TRBJ2-1 | TRBV12-3/TRBV12-4 | . | many
CATSDLGRSNTGELFF | TGTGCCACCAGTGATTTGGGCCGGTCGAACACCGGGGAGCTGTTTTTT | TRBJ2-2 | TRBV24-1 | . | few
CASSAGDSPLHF | TGTGCCAGCAGCGCGGGGGATTCACCCCTCCACTTT | TRBJ1-6 | TRBV7-9 | . | .
CASSESGVNEQFF | TGCGCCAGCAGTGAGTCGGGGGTCAATGAGCAGTTCTTC | TRBJ2-1 | TRBV10-1 | . | many
CASGRPFWDEQFF | TGTGCCAGTGGACGCCCCTTTTGGGATGAGCAGTTCTTC | TRBJ2-1 | TRBV19 | . | .
CASSSKPGTNEKLFF | TGTGCCAGCAGCTCTAAACCGGGAACTAATGAAAAACTGTTTTTT | TRBJ1-4 | TRBV7-8 | . | few
CASSTGVSGSNEQFF | TGTGCCAGCAGTACAGGGGTTAGCGGGAGCAATGAGCAGTTCTTC | TRBJ2-1 | TRBV7-2 | TRBD2 | .
CSAREGVDYGYTF | TGCAGTGCTAGAGAGGGGGTAGACTATGGCTACACCTTC | TRBJ1-2 | TRBV20-1 | . | many
CASKRSFESNYGYTF | TGCGCCAGCAAAAGGTCCTTCGAATCTAACTATGGCTACACCTTC | TRBJ1-2 | TRBV5-1 | . | few
CSASFDVSYNEQFF | TGCAGTGCTAGTTTTGACGTTTCCTACAATGAGCAGTTCTTC | TRBJ2-1 | TRBV20-1 | . | few
CSAQITGVGYTF | TGCAGCGCTCAAATTACAGGGGTAGGCTACACCTTC | TRBJ1-2 | TRBV29-1 | TRBD1 | many
CATSSGGSTDTQYF | TGTGCCACCAGCAGCGGCGGTAGTACAGATACGCAGTATTTT | TRBJ2-3 | TRBV15 | . | .
CASSPQGWDTEAFF | TGTGCCAGCTCACCGCAGGGCTGGGACACTGAAGCTTTCTTT | TRBJ1-1 | TRBV18 | . | many
CASSLNPGLDSNQPQHF | TGTGCCAGCAGCTTAAATCCGGGACTCGATAGCAATCAGCCCCAGCATTTT | TRBJ1-5 | TRBV7-9 | . | .
CASSLAGGPLFF | TGTGCCAGCAGCTTAGCGGGAGGGCCTCTGTTCTTC | TRBJ2-1 | TRBV7-3 | TRBD2 | .
CASSLTDTQYF | TGTGCCAGCAGTTTAACAGATACGCAGTATTTT | TRBJ2-3 | TRBV12-3/TRBV12-4 | . | many
CASSSLAGGPDTQYF | TGTGCCAGCAGCTCACTAGCGGGAGGGCCAGATACGCAGTATTTT | TRBJ2-3 | TRBV5-5 | TRBD2 | few
CASREGQGAFYGYTF | TGTGCCAGCAGGGAAGGACAGGGTGCCTTTTATGGCTACACCTTC | TRBJ1-2 | TRBV5-4 | TRBD1 | few
CAISGTDTQYF | TGTGCCATCAGTGGGACAGATACGCAGTATTTT | TRBJ2-3 | TRBV10-3 | . | many
CAWKGGAEAFF | TGTGCCTGGAAGGGGGGTGCTGAAGCTTTCTTT | TRBJ1-1 | TRBV30 | . | many
CASSISPRSGADTQYF | TGTGCCAGTAGTATTAGCCCTAGGTCCGGGGCAGATACGCAGTATTTT | TRBJ2-3 | TRBV19 | . | .
CASSGTFSPSYEQYF | TGTGCCAGCAGTGGGACTTTCTCCCCTTCCTACGAGCAGTACTTC | TRBJ2-7 | TRBV7-9 | . | .
CASRRGVNEQYF | TGTGCCAGCAGAAGGGGGGTCAACGAGCAGTACTTC | TRBJ2-7 | TRBV7-9 | . | .
CASSLGYYADPRDEQFF | TGTGCCAGCAGCTTAGGGTATTACGCCGACCCACGGGATGAGCAGTTCTTC | TRBJ2-1 | TRBV11-2 | . | .
CASSLVLTSQAFF | TGTGCCAGCAGCTTAGTACTCACCTCTCAAGCTTTCTTT | TRBJ1-1 | TRBV11-3 | . | few
CAISGTAQETQYF | TGTGCCATCAGTGGGACAGCCCAAGAGACCCAGTACTTC | TRBJ2-5 | TRBV10-3 | . | many
CASSLRSVESPDTQYF | TGTGCCAGCAGTTTAAGAAGCGTGGAGTCCCCAGATACGCAGTATTTT | TRBJ2-3 | TRBV12-3/TRBV12-4 | . | .
CASSYDGSIFNTGELFF | TGTGCCAGCAGTTATGACGGATCTATATTTAACACCGGGGAGCTGTTTTTT | TRBJ2-2 | TRBV27 | . | many
CSVEETGGNQPQHF | TGCAGCGTTGAGGAGACAGGGGGCAATCAGCCCCAGCATTTT | TRBJ1-5 | TRBV29-1 | TRBD1 | few
CASSQASNYGYTF | TGTGCCAGCAGCCAAGCGTCCAACTATGGCTACACCTTC | TRBJ1-2 | TRBV3-1 | . | few
CAITSGRAQTGELFF | TGTGCCATCACTAGCGGGAGGGCCCAAACCGGGGAGCTGTTTTTT | TRBJ2-2 | TRBV6-5 | TRBD2 | few
CASSSGLSPGDNNEQFF | TGCGCCAGCAGCTCCGGCCTTTCCCCGGGGGATAACAATGAGCAGTTCTTC | TRBJ2-1 | TRBV5-1 | . | few
CASSPSLGLTYEQYF | TGTGCCAGCAGTCCAAGTTTAGGGCTGACCTACGAGCAGTACTTC | TRBJ2-7 | TRBV27 | . | few
CASSPGGRADTGELFF | TGTGCCAGCAGCCCGGGTGGGCGGGCGGACACCGGGGAGCTGTTTTTT | TRBJ2-2 | TRBV7-8 | . | few
CSARDRGFPNTEAFF | TGCAGTGCTAGAGATCGGGGCTTTCCGAACACTGAAGCTTTCTTT | TRBJ1-1 | TRBV20-1 | . | many
CASSLSRSRSYNEQFF | TGTGCCAGCAGCTTGTCGCGCTCCCGCTCCTACAATGAGCAGTTCTTC | TRBJ2-1 | TRBV7-2 | . | few
CASSLGQGVYNEQFF | TGTGCCAGCAGCTTAGGACAGGGGGTTTACAATGAGCAGTTCTTC | TRBJ2-1 | TRBV7-9 | TRBD1 | .
CASSTGTGSQPQHF | TGTGCCAGCAGTACCGGGACAGGGAGTCAGCCCCAGCATTTT | TRBJ1-5 | TRBV12-3/TRBV12-4 | TRBD1 | .
CASSLRAGGDGYTF | TGTGCCAGCAGTTTGAGGGCCGGGGGGGATGGCTACACCTTC | TRBJ1-2 | TRBV12-3/TRBV12-4 | . | .
CSARQVVGTDTQYF | TGCAGTGCTAGACAGGTTGTGGGCACAGATACGCAGTATTTT | TRBJ2-3 | TRBV20-1 | . | .
CASSVDLAGVLNEQFF | TGTGCCAGCAGCGTAGATCTAGCGGGAGTACTCAATGAGCAGTTCTTC | TRBJ2-1 | TRBV9 | TRBD2 | .
CASSFRRGPGKAETQYF | TGTGCCAGCAGCTTTAGAAGAGGTCCGGGAAAGGCAGAGACCCAGTACTTC | TRBJ2-5 | TRBV7-9 | . | .
CASSRGSTGLYSKETQYF | TGTGCCAGCAGCCGCGGCTCGACGGGACTATATAGTAAAGAGACCCAGTACTTC | TRBJ2-5 | TRBV3-1 | TRBD2 | .